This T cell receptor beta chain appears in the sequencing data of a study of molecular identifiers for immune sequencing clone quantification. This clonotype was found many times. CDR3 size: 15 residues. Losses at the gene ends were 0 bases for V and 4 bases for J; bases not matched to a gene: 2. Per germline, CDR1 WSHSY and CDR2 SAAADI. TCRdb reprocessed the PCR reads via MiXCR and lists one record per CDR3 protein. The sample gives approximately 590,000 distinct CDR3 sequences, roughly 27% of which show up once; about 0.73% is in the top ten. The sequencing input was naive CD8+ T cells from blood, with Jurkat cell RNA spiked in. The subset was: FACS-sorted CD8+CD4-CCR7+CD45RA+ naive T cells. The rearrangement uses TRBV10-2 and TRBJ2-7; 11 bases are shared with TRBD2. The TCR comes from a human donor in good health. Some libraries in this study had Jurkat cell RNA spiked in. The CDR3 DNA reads TGCGCCAGCAGTGAGTCACTAGCGGGGGTGTACGAGCAGTACTTC. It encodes CASSESLAGVYEQYF.